A single sample is the source of the 20 T cell receptor beta chains below, sequenced in a study of blood T cell repertoires in COVID-19. The assay was immunoSEQ multiplex PCR, and TCRdb's table has in-frame clones only and misses some. The sample lists a few hundred thousand clones; about 88% were seen once. The sequenced sample was peripheral blood. Receptor source: a woman in her forties who had recovered from COVID-19.

V usage is TRBV19 and J usage is TRBJ1-4; D may be TRBD1 (5 bases). Between the trimmed V and J ends, which lost 4 bases and 0 bases, there was a span of 12 bases. CDR3 length: 16 amino acids. Germline V lookup: CDR1 LNHDA, CDR2 SQIVND (reference sequence). CDR3: CASSTLEGATNEKLFF. The DNA for the CDR3 is TGTGCCAGTAGTACCCTCGAAGGGGCAACTAATGAAAAACTGTTTTTT.

This chain connects TRBV6-2 or TRBV6-3 to TRBJ1-6; 8 nucleotides match TRBD1. Germline values: CDR1 MNHEY, CDR2 SVGEGT. This CDR3 is 14 amino acids long. J was trimmed by 15 bases and V by 6 bases; bases with no gene match: 13. The CDR3 nucleotides are TGTGCCAGCAGCTCGAGTAGGACAGGGTATCACCTCCACTTT. It translates to CASSSSRTGYHLHF.

This chain links TRBV12-5 with TRBJ1-6, with a possible D match to TRBD1 (5 bases). The CDR3 has 14 residues. V dropped 1 base and J dropped 5 bases, with 6 bases sitting between them. The germline V gene has CDR1 LGHNT and CDR2 FRNRAP. The CDR3 bases are TGTGCTAGTGGTTTGGGACAGAATAATTCACCCCTCCACTTT. Translation gives CASGLGQNNSPLHF.

The V and J genes are TRBV10-2 and TRBJ2-1; possible D gene TRBD2, 7 bases. The CDR3 consists of 15 residues. With 3 bases removed from V and 8 bases from J, the gap between germline ends came to 17 bases. Germline V CDR1 and CDR2: WSHSY, SAAADI. CDR3 in DNA: TGCGCCAGCAGTGATCGCGGGGGCACTCTCGATGAGCAGTTCTTC. This translates into CASSDRGGTLDEQFF.

V is TRBV7-9 and J is TRBJ2-2; TRBD1 might be the D (6 bases). From germline, CDR1 is SEHNR and CDR2 FQNEAQ (reference sequence). With 0 bases removed from V and 5 bases from J, the gap between germline ends came to 10 bases. The CDR3 contains 15 residues. Written as DNA, the CDR3 is TGTGCCAGCAGCTTAGCACAGGGTCGGACCGGGGAGCTGTTTTTT. Translation gives CASSLAQGRTGELFF.

CDR3 sequence reads: CASSLSGTGNSGNTIYF. The DNA for the CDR3 is TGTGCCAGCAGCTTGTCCGGGACAGGGAACTCTGGAAACACCATATATTTT. The chain combines TRBV5-6 with TRBJ1-3; 9 bases line up with TRBD1. CDR1 is SGHDT and CDR2 is YYEEEE in the germline V gene. The V segment lost 1 base and the J segment 0 bases; nucleotides outside the gene matches: 5. This CDR3 has 17 residues.

This rearrangement joins TRBV18 to TRBJ1-2, with TRBD1 identical over 7 bases. The V gene end was trimmed by 0 bases and the J gene end by 4 bases; junction bases not matched to a gene: 2. The CDR3 extends over 14 amino acids. Per the germline V gene, CDR1 is KGHSH and CDR2 is LQKENI. CDR3 loop: CASSPPGTAYGYTF. CDR3 nucleotide sequence: TGTGCCAGCTCACCACCCGGGACAGCCTATGGCTACACCTTC.

The chain is built from TRBV5-1 and TRBJ2-1; 9 positions match TRBD1. J gave up 10 bases and V 3 bases, and 8 bases lay outside the gene matches. In germline, CDR1 is SGHRS, CDR2 YFSETQ. This CDR3 is built from 14 residues. Here the CDR3 reads CASSWGDREEEQFF. The CDR3 bases are TGCGCCAGCAGCTGGGGGGACAGGGAAGAAGAGCAGTTCTTC.

The V gene is TRBV6-5, the J gene TRBJ2-7; TRBD1 aligns across 7 bases. CDR3 size: 14 residues. Germline lookup yields CDR1 MNHEY and CDR2 SVGAGI. Germline trimming cut 0 bases from V and 3 bases from J; bases unmatched to any gene: 2. The CDR3, as DNA: TGTGCCAGCAGTTACTCAGGGACAGACTACGAGCAGTACTTC. Its protein product is CASSYSGTDYEQYF.

This chain links TRBV18 with TRBJ1-1; no definite D call. There are 13 residues in the CDR3. Germline V gene sequence: CDR1 KGHSH, CDR2 LQKENI. V was clipped by 2 bases and J by 1 base, with 5 bases between them. The CDR3 region has the DNA TGTGCCAGCTCACCAGCAGGGAACACTGAAGCTTTCTTT. Encoded protein: CASSPAGNTEAFF.

The chain uses TRBV11-2 and TRBJ2-5; D is possibly TRBD2 (6 bases). The CDR3 extends over 18 amino acids. CDR1 is SGHAT and CDR2 is FQNNGV in the germline V gene. Trimming took 5 bases from V and 3 from J, leaving 25 bases between them. This chain's CDR3 is CASSVSVNPGREKETQYF. CDR3 nucleotides: TGTGCCAGCAGCGTGAGCGTTAACCCGGGACGGGAGAAAGAGACCCAGTACTTC.

CDR3: CATASSGETQYF. The CDR3 nucleotides are TGTGCCACAGCGAGTTCGGGGGAGACCCAGTACTTC. The rearrangement links TRBV24-1 to TRBJ2-5; D is possibly TRBD2 (5 bases). Germline V CDR1 and CDR2: KGHDR, SFDVKD. CDR3 length equals 12 residues. Trimming cost V 10 bases and J 5 bases, with 13 bases left between them.

The V call is TRBV6-5, the J call TRBJ2-1; 8 nucleotides line up with TRBD2. After removal of 5 bases from V and 13 bases from J, the junction contained 4 bases not matched to a gene. This CDR3 comprises 11 residues. Germline V gives CDR1 MNHEY, CDR2 SVGAGI. The DNA for the CDR3 is TGTGCCAGCAGTACAAGCGGGAGCCAGTTCTTC. Translating it yields CASSTSGSQFF.

V and J are TRBV15 and TRBJ2-5, with D tentatively TRBD2 (6 bases). V dropped 2 bases and J dropped 1 base, with 11 bases sitting between them. There are 15 residues in the CDR3. Germline V gives CDR1 LNHNV, CDR2 YYDKDF (reference sequence). The CDR3, as DNA: TGTGCCACCAGCAGATCACGGGGGTCCCAAGAGACCCAGTACTTC. Translated, it gives CATSRSRGSQETQYF.

This chain joins TRBV15 and TRBJ2-2, with 9 bases lining up with TRBD2. With V trimmed by 5 bases and J by 6 bases, 4 bases remained unmatched. CDR1 and CDR2 (germline): LNHNV, YYDKDF (reference sequence). The CDR3 runs to 14 residues. The CDR3 loop is CATSSGLAPGELFF. For the CDR3, the DNA is TGTGCCACCAGCTCGGGACTAGCCCCCGGGGAGCTGTTTTTT.

The chain couples TRBV6-6 to TRBJ1-4; no definite D call. CDR1 is MNHNY, CDR2 SVGAGI, per germline (reference sequence). The V gene lost 6 bases and the J gene lost 7 bases, with 15 bases spanning the gap. There are 14 residues in the CDR3. The CDR3 spells CASRNGPRVEKLFF. DNA for the CDR3: TGTGCCAGCAGAAACGGACCGAGGGTTGAAAAACTGTTTTTT.

J is TRBJ2-7 and V is TRBV10-3; TRBD1 agrees at 8 bases. Germline CDR1 and CDR2: ENHRY and SYGVKD. J lost 3 bases, V lost 5 bases, and 3 bases had no gene match. CDR3 length equals 13 residues. CDR3 protein: CAISFGQGYEQYV. The CDR3 nucleotides are TGTGCCATCAGTTTCGGACAGGGCTACGAGCAGTACGTC.

J is TRBJ2-1 and V is TRBV19, with 7 nucleotides matching TRBD2. The J segment lost 4 bases and the V segment lost 4 bases, leaving 13 bases of the junction unmatched. Per the germline V gene, CDR1 is LNHDA and CDR2 is SQIVND (reference sequence). The CDR3 runs to 17 residues. Here the CDR3 reads CASSTPPGLQLYNEQFF. The CDR3 region has the DNA TGTGCCAGTAGTACCCCACCGGGACTACAATTATACAATGAGCAGTTCTTC.

V usage is TRBV18 and J usage is TRBJ2-1; 11 bases agree with TRBD2. The CDR3 totals 18 residues. In germline, CDR1 is KGHSH, CDR2 LQKENI. J was trimmed by 7 bases and V by 5 bases; bases with no gene match: 16. This CDR3 is CASSVVTSGSQKGNEQFF. DNA for the CDR3: TGTGCCAGCTCAGTCGTCACTAGCGGGAGCCAAAAGGGGAATGAGCAGTTCTTC.

The chain links TRBV21-1 to TRBJ2-3; TRBD1 was called by the table and not checked on the DNA. TRBV21-1 is a listed pseudogene. The CDR3 consists of 17 residues. This chain's CDR3 is CASSKSSRDTSTDTQYF. In DNA, the CDR3 is TGTGCCAGCAGCAAATCTAGCCGGGACACCAGCACAGATACGCAGTATTTT.